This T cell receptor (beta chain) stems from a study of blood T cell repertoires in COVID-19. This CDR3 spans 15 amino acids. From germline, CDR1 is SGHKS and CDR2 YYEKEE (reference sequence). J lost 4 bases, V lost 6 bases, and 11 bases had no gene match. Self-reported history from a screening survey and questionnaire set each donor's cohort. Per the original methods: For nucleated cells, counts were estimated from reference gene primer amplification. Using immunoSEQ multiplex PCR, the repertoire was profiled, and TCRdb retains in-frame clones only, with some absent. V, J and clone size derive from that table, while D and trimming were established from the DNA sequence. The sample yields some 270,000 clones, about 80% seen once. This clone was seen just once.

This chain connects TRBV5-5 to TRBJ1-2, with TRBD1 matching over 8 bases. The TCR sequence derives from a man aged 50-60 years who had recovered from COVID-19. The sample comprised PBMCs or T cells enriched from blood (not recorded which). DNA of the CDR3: TGTGCCAGCATGGACGGTCAGGGGGCTCTCTATGGCTACACCTTC. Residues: CASMDGQGALYGYTF.